These 13 T cell receptor beta chains came from one sample sequenced in a study of T cell repertoires in cytomegalovirus infection. MiXCR was run by TCRdb on the reads, yielding one entry per CDR3 protein. The sample consists of roughly 120,000 distinct CDR3 sequences, 29% of them appearing once. These receptors' targets are unknown. Source: CD8+ T cells from cultured PBMCs, taken from culture after CMV antigen stimulation. The receptor set was obtained from a human donor in good health (CMV status not recorded). Some clones in this sample may be carry-over from other donors' samples.

There are a few counts of this clonotype. The chain uses TRBV20-1 and TRBJ1-5; 10 bases are shared with TRBD1. The ends lost 5 bases at V and 6 bases at J; junction bases unmatched: 7. This CDR3 spans 14 amino acids. The germline CDR1 and CDR2 sequences are DFQATT and SNEGSKA (reference sequence). The CDR3 nucleotides are TGCAGTGCTCGCGGACAGGGGGAGGCTCAGCCCCAGCATTTT. Its translation is CSARGQGEAQPQHF.

V gene TRBV7-9 combines with J gene TRBJ1-2; D not certain. From germline, CDR1 is SEHNR and CDR2 FQNEAQ (reference sequence). The CDR3 is 13 amino acids. V was trimmed by 5 bases and J by 6 bases, leaving 13 bases between them. The CDR3 spells CASSPGPGDGYTF. The CDR3 coding sequence is TGTGCCAGCAGCCCGGGCCCCGGCGATGGCTACACCTTC.

This clonotype has only a few counts. The chain recombines TRBV6-1 with TRBJ2-3; the D is unclear. Trimming left V 3 bases short and J 2 bases short, with 6 bases between. The CDR3 spans 13 residues. In germline, CDR1 is MNHNS, CDR2 SASEGT. The CDR3 protein is CASSDVDTDTQYF. DNA of the CDR3: TGTGCCAGCAGTGATGTGGACACAGATACGCAGTATTTT.

This clonotype appeared many times. The chain joins TRBV7-2 to TRBJ2-1, with 10 nucleotides matching TRBD2. CDR1 and CDR2 from the germline V gene are SGHTA and FQGNSA. This CDR3 spans 17 amino acids. Unmatched junction bases numbered 11, after V lost 2 bases and J lost 7 bases. The DNA of the CDR3 is TGTGCCAGCAGCTTAAATAAAGCGGGGGGGCTGGAAAATGAGCAGTTCTTC. Translated, it gives CASSLNKAGGLENEQFF. Variable domain in full (rest from reference TRBV7-2 and TRBJ2-1): GAGVSQSPSNKVTEKGKDVELRCDPISGHTALYWYRQSLGQGLEFLIYFQGNSAPDKSGLPSDRFSAERTGGSVSTLTIQRTQQEDSAVYLCASSLNKAGGLENEQFFGPGTRLTVL.

This chain connects TRBV24-1 to TRBJ2-1; D is undetermined. CDR3 length equals 17 residues. From germline, CDR1 is KGHDR and CDR2 SFDVKD. V was trimmed by 5 bases and J by 5 bases, leaving 21 bases between them. Here the CDR3 reads CATSVASQVGLNNEQFF. CDR3 bases: TGTGCCACCAGTGTTGCCAGCCAGGTGGGCCTTAACAATGAGCAGTTCTTC.

This clonotype showed up just a few times. The chain employs TRBV7-4 and TRBJ2-5; TRBD2 aligns across 8 bases. Trimming cost V 5 bases and J 5 bases; bases outside gene matches: 7. Germline V gene sequence: CDR1 SGHVT, CDR2 SQSDAQ. CDR3 length equals 14 residues. The DNA of the CDR3 is TGTGCCAGCAGCGCCGGGGGGGCCCACGAGACCCAGTACTTC. This codes for CASSAGGAHETQYF.

This clonotype was seen a handful of times. The chain joins TRBV25-1 to TRBJ1-2, with D perhaps TRBD1 (5 bases). The CDR3 sequence is 16 residues long. Germline V lookup: CDR1 MGHDK, CDR2 SYGVNS. Trimming took 1 base from V and 4 from J, leaving 16 bases between them. CDR3 sequence reads: CASSELEFAGPYGYTF. The CDR3 DNA sequence: TGTGCCAGCAGTGAATTGGAATTTGCAGGGCCCTATGGCTACACCTTC.

This clonotype was counted only a few times. The chain employs TRBV28 and TRBJ1-5, with D tentatively TRBD1 (5 bases). This CDR3 region has 14 residues. The germline V gene has CDR1 MDHEN and CDR2 SYDVKM. Trimming removed 5 bases from V and 10 bases from J, with 18 bases in between. In nucleotides, the CDR3 is TGTGCCAGCAGTCGAGACAGCCTCTTATCACCCCAGCATTTT. The encoded protein is CASSRDSLLSPQHF.

This clonotype was seen more than once but under ten times. This chain joins TRBV29-1 and TRBJ2-7; 12 bases align to TRBD1. V dropped 0 bases and J dropped 2; count of bases not matched to a gene: 5. The CDR3 runs to 16 residues. The germline gives CDR1 SQVTM, CDR2 ANQGSEA. CDR3 DNA sequence: TGCAGCGTTGAAGAAGACGGGACAGGGGGCCCCTACGAGCAGTACTTC. Translation: CSVEEDGTGGPYEQYF.

This clonotype was observed a few times. The CDR3 DNA follows: TGTGCCAGTAGTATAGGGGACAGTGGGCAGCCCCAGCATTTT. This sequence encodes CASSIGDSGQPQHF. V is TRBV19 and J is TRBJ1-5; 7 bases map to TRBD1. V was pared by 1 base and J by 7 bases, with 4 bases of the junction left unmatched. This CDR3 comprises 14 residues. Germline V gene sequence: CDR1 LNHDA, CDR2 SQIVND (reference sequence).

The gene calls are TRBV11-3 and TRBJ2-1, with D perhaps assigned TRBD1 or TRBD2 (5 bases each). The CDR3 has 14 amino acids. Trimming cost V 8 bases and J 8 bases, with 19 bases left between them. The V gene's germline CDR1 is SGHNT and CDR2 YENEEA. CDR3 loop: CASGNRGSDDEQFF. Here the CDR3 DNA reads TGTGCCAGCGGCAATCGGGGCTCTGATGATGAGCAGTTCTTC.

The sample holds many counts of this clonotype. V and J are TRBV27 and TRBJ2-7, with TRBD1 identical over 7 bases. After removal of 8 bases from V and 3 bases from J, the junction contained 13 bases not matched to a gene. The CDR3 is made up of 15 amino acids. CDR1 is MNHEY and CDR2 is SMNVEV in the germline V gene (reference sequence). This CDR3 is CASSAGTALFYEQYF. The CDR3 coding sequence is TGTGCCAGCTCAGCTGGGACAGCCCTTTTCTACGAGCAGTACTTC.

This chain connects TRBV14 to TRBJ2-7; weak D call: TRBD1 (5 bases). The CDR3 loop spans 16 amino acids. Germline-derived CDR1 and CDR2 are SGHDN and FVKESK. V lost 1 base to trimming and J lost 3 bases, with 16 bases between them. Here the CDR3 reads CASSQARGGKNYEQYF. In nucleotides, the CDR3 is TGTGCCAGCAGCCAAGCTAGGGGTGGGAAAAACTACGAGCAGTACTTC.